A single sample gave rise to the 23 T cell receptor beta chains below, sequenced in a study of T cell repertoires in cytomegalovirus infection. Using its own MiXCR run on the reads, TCRdb lists one record per CDR3 protein. This table has roughly 990,000 distinct CDR3 sequences, approximately 31% appearing once. These receptors have no identified antigens. This specimen was cultured CD8+ T cells from PBMCs, taken from culture after CMV antigen stimulation. These receptors were taken from a human donor in good health (CMV status not recorded). Some clones in this sample may be carry-over from other donors' samples.

This chain uses TRBV27 with TRBJ2-7, with 11 bases aligning to TRBD2. This CDR3 contains 16 residues. Germline lookup yields CDR1 MNHEY and CDR2 SMNVEV (reference sequence). DNA of the CDR3: TGTGCCAGCAGTTTATCGGGACTAGCGGTGTCCTACGAGCAGTACGTT. Protein product: CASSLSGLAVSYEQYV.

The gene calls are TRBV5-1 and TRBJ1-2; 9 nucleotides agree with TRBD1. The germline gives CDR1 SGHRS, CDR2 YFSETQ. V gave up 10 bases and J gave up 6 bases; unmatched junction bases: 13. CDR3 length: 14 residues. The CDR3 region is CAAGPGQGWDGYTF. The CDR3 region has the DNA TGCGCCGCAGGACCGGGACAGGGTTGGGATGGCTACACCTTC.

This clonotype was detected once. The rearrangement joins TRBV15 to TRBJ2-5, with D perhaps being TRBD1 or TRBD2 (6 bases each). The CDR3 has 14 residues. In germline, CDR1 is LNHNV, CDR2 YYDKDF (reference sequence). The ends were cut back, 1 base at V and 4 bases at J, with 10 bases in the middle. DNA for the CDR3: TGTGCCACCAGCAGAGCGGGGGCCCGAGAGACCCAGTACTTC. It encodes CATSRAGARETQYF.

In regard to this clonotype: A much larger clone sits a single nucleotide away, making a read error possible. The chain couples TRBV7-6 to TRBJ2-2; the D is unclear. CDR1 is SGHVS, CDR2 FNYEAQ, per germline. The CDR3 consists of 15 residues. The CDR3 reads CANSSLQGNTGELFF. As DNA, the CDR3 is TGTGCCAACAGCTCCCTTCAAGGGAACACCGGGGAGCTGTTTTTT.

The chain carries TRBV2 and TRBJ2-7; 10 bases match TRBD2. Germline CDR1 SNHLY, CDR2 FYNNEI. This CDR3 has 15 residues. V was clipped by 5 bases and J by 3 bases; unmatched bases: 7. CDR3: CASSPSWTSGYEQYV. The CDR3 DNA reads TGTGCCAGCAGTCCCTCCTGGACTAGCGGCTACGAGCAGTACGTC.

This clonotype appeared a few times. The chain is built from TRBV20-1 and TRBJ2-7, with 8 bases fitting TRBD1. The CDR3 covers 15 residues. J gave up 0 bases and V 4 bases, and 8 bases lay outside the gene matches. CDR1 DFQATT and CDR2 SNEGSKA come from the germline V gene (reference sequence). This chain's CDR3 is CSATTGTGGSYEQYV. The CDR3 nucleotides read TGCAGTGCTACCACCGGGACAGGAGGCTCCTACGAGCAGTACGTC.

This chain joins TRBV3-1 and TRBJ2-5; unclear D gene. The germline gives CDR1 LGHDT, CDR2 YNNKEL (reference sequence). The V and J ends lost 0 bases and 5 bases respectively, with 10 bases between them. The CDR3 spans 14 residues. In nucleotides, the CDR3 is TGTGCCAGCAGCCAAGATACGCGAATCGAGACCCAGTACTTC. Translation: CASSQDTRIETQYF.

In this sample, this clonotype turned up a few times. DNA for the CDR3: TGCGCCAGCAGCCAAGAGGGACTAGCCATTTACGAGCAGTACTTC. It translates to CASSQEGLAIYEQYF. The V call is TRBV4-1, the J call TRBJ2-7; 9 bases align to TRBD2. CDR3 length: 15 residues. V lost 0 bases and J lost 4; bases outside the gene matches: 4. Germline CDR1 reads MGHRA; CDR2 reads YSYEKL.

The table lists this clonotype with a few counts. The J gene is TRBJ2-2, the V gene TRBV4-1, with D hard to call. The CDR3 is 15 residues long. CDR1 MGHRA and CDR2 YSYEKL come from the germline V gene. The V gene lost 4 bases and the J gene lost 0 bases, with 9 bases spanning the gap. CDR3 bases: TGCGCCAGCAGCCGAGACCTGACGAACACCGGGGAGCTGTTTTTT. Protein: CASSRDLTNTGELFF.

The J gene is TRBJ2-7, the V gene TRBV19; D is unresolved. Trimming left V 1 base short and J 0 bases short, with 13 bases between. The CDR3 runs to 16 residues. Germline V CDR1 and CDR2: LNHDA, SQIVND (reference sequence). CDR3 loop: CASSIAPGRVSYEQYF. The CDR3 coding sequence is TGTGCCAGTAGTATAGCACCCGGGCGTGTCTCCTACGAGCAGTACTTC.

The chain is built from TRBV6-1 and TRBJ1-1, with 8 positions matching TRBD1. This CDR3 contains 16 residues. The V gene's germline CDR1 is MNHNS and CDR2 SASEGT. Losses at the gene ends were 4 bases for V and 8 bases for J; bases not matched to a gene: 15. The CDR3 is CASSVSLGDRLVEAFF. CDR3 bases: TGTGCCAGCAGTGTTTCTTTGGGGGACAGGCTCGTCGAAGCTTTCTTT.

On this clonotype itself: One end of the junction varies from germline; a read error may be responsible. The chain recombines TRBV11-2 with TRBJ1-6, with D tentatively TRBD1 (5 bases). This CDR3 is built from 19 residues. Germline CDR1 and CDR2: SGHAT and FQNNGV. The CDR3 here is CASSLDAFVGEIENSTLHF. CDR3 coding DNA: TGTGCCAGCAGCTTAGACGCATTTGTAGGGGAAATAGAGAATTCAACCCTCCACTTT.

In regard to this clonotype: A junction end diverges from the germline sequence, so it may reflect a read error. This sequence joins TRBV7-6 and TRBJ1-1, with TRBD1 identical over 7 bases. This CDR3 contains 15 residues. The germline gives CDR1 SGHVS, CDR2 FNYEAQ. The CDR3 loop is CVSSLANRGNTEAFF. The DNA for the CDR3 is TGTGTCAGCAGCTTGGCAAACAGGGGGAACACTGAAGCTTTCTTT.

The J gene is TRBJ1-6, the V gene TRBV6-6; TRBD1 might be the D (6 bases). Trimming shortened V by 2 bases and J by 0 bases, and 11 bases separated the two germline ends. The CDR3 extends over 17 amino acids. CDR1 is MNHNY and CDR2 is SVGAGI in the germline V gene (reference sequence). CDR3 region: CASSYRQDVSYNSPLHF. CDR3 DNA sequence: TGTGCCAGCAGTTACCGACAGGACGTCTCCTATAATTCACCCCTCCACTTT.

V is TRBV7-9 and J is TRBJ2-3, with a weak D call TRBD2 (5 bases). V lost 7 bases and J lost 5, with 16 bases in between. There are 14 residues in the CDR3. Germline V gene data show CDR1 as SEHNR and CDR2 as FQNEAQ (reference sequence). CDR3 nucleotide sequence: TGTGCCAGCAACCCCCCCAACCGGGGAGATACGCAGTATTTT. Its protein product is CASNPPNRGDTQYF.

This clonotype came up a few times. V and J are TRBV25-1 and TRBJ1-2; D uncertain. V shed 4 bases and J shed 5 bases, with 11 bases lying between them. The CDR3 contains 13 residues. Germline V gives CDR1 MGHDK, CDR2 SYGVNS. In DNA, the CDR3 is TGTGCCAGCAGTGTGCAAGGAATATATGGCTACACCTTC. Its protein product is CASSVQGIYGYTF.

This clonotype showed up many times. The chain combines TRBV7-6 with TRBJ1-1; D unclear. Germline CDR1 is SGHVS and CDR2 is FNYEAQ. V was shortened by 1 base and J by 6 bases, with 12 bases between the two germline ends. The CDR3 contains 14 residues. The CDR3 DNA reads as TGTGCCAGCAGCTTAGAAGGACGTCGGGCTGAAGCTTTCTTT. This translates into CASSLEGRRAEAFF.

The J gene is TRBJ2-7, the V gene TRBV6-6; D is possibly TRBD1 (5 bases). Germline CDR1 MNHNY, CDR2 SVGAGI (reference sequence). The CDR3 is made up of 18 amino acids. Here the CDR3 reads CTSSYLFSRAPGEGEQYV. In nucleotides, the CDR3 is TGTACCAGCAGTTACCTTTTTAGCAGGGCCCCTGGGGAAGGCGAGCAGTACGTC.

Note on this clonotype: The junction differs from germline at one of its ends, possibly a read error. The chain uses TRBV7-7 and TRBJ2-3, with D unresolved. The CDR3 runs 13 residues. The germline gives CDR1 SSHAT, CDR2 FNYEAQ (reference sequence). The CDR3 nucleotides are TGTGCTAGCAGCAAAGGAGTCACAGATACGCAGTATTTT. Its protein product is CASSKGVTDTQYF.

In this sample, this clonotype turned up many times. The CDR3 DNA reads TGTGCCAGCAGCCCAGGGTTAGCCGTGACTAAAGAGACCCAGTACTTC. It specifies CASSPGLAVTKETQYF. The rearrangement links TRBV7-8 to TRBJ2-5; either TRBD1 or TRBD2 may supply D (5 bases each). The germline CDR1 and CDR2 sequences are SGHVS and FQNEAQ. CDR3 length: 16 residues. Trimming shortened V by 5 bases and J by 3 bases, and 19 bases separated the two germline ends.

The CDR3 DNA is TGTGCCAGCAGCGCCTACAACACCGGGGAGCTGTTTTTT. Translation gives CASSAYNTGELFF. The gene calls are TRBV9 and TRBJ2-2; no clear D gene. Per germline, CDR1 SGDLS and CDR2 YYNGEE. This CDR3 region has 13 residues. Trimming cost V 3 bases and J 2 bases, with 5 bases left between them.

A single count supports this clonotype. The V call is TRBV2, the J call TRBJ1-4; possibly TRBD1 for D (5 bases). Trimming removed 2 bases at V and 7 bases at J, with 11 bases between. Germline V gene sequence: CDR1 SNHLY, CDR2 FYNNEI. This CDR3 comprises 14 residues. This chain's CDR3 is CASSESRDPEKLFF. CDR3 DNA: TGTGCCAGCAGTGAAAGTCGGGACCCTGAAAAACTGTTTTTT.

This clonotype was counted a few times. The chain recombines TRBV7-6 with TRBJ2-3; D might be TRBD2 (5 bases). This CDR3 contains 15 residues. Trimming left V 6 bases short and J 0 bases short, with 13 bases between. Germline CDR1 is SGHVS and CDR2 is FNYEAQ. The CDR3 is CASSLRPGSTDTQYF. In DNA form, the CDR3 reads TGTGCCAGCAGTTTACGGCCGGGAAGCACAGATACGCAGTATTTT.